These 31 T cell receptor beta chains came from one sample sequenced in a study of OX40 agonist ivuxolimab in advanced cancers. This table comes from immunoSEQ multiplex PCR, and its TCRdb copy is limited to in-frame clones, with some not included. The table shows approximately 100,000 clones, with around 90% occurring only once. The sequenced sample was CD4+ or CD8+ T cells sorted from blood, obtained in a trial of the OX40 agonist ivuxolimab. Receptors originate from an adult with an advanced solid tumor such as melanoma, head and neck, liver or kidney cancer.

This chain connects TRBV7-3 to TRBJ2-3; D unresolved. Trimming cost V 4 bases and J 2 bases, with 16 bases left between them. Germline CDR1 reads SGHTA; CDR2 reads FQGTGA. The CDR3 has 16 residues. This chain's CDR3 is CASSSGVGRDTDTQYF. DNA for the CDR3: TGTGCCAGCAGCTCTGGGGTGGGAAGGGACACAGATACGCAGTATTTT.

This clone has a handful of counts. This sequence joins TRBV10-3 and TRBJ1-3, with D tentatively TRBD1 (5 bases). The CDR3 is 16 amino acids. The germline V gene has CDR1 ENHRY and CDR2 SYGVKD. Deletions cut 6 bases from V and 4 bases from J, with 19 bases between. CDR3 loop: CAIRSGTANDGNTIYF. CDR3 sequence (DNA): TGTGCCATCAGATCCGGGACGGCGAACGACGGAAACACCATATATTTT.

V usage is TRBV7-2 and J usage is TRBJ2-3, with D perhaps given as TRBD1 or TRBD2 (5 bases each). This CDR3 spans 15 amino acids. V gave up 5 bases and J gave up 6 bases, with 18 bases separating them. Germline CDR1 SGHTA, CDR2 FQGNSA. DNA for the CDR3: TGTGCCAGCAGCCGTATGGGGGTCGGGGCGGATACGCAGTATTTT. Amino acid sequence: CASSRMGVGADTQYF.

The chain carries TRBV30 and TRBJ2-3; 14 nucleotides line up with TRBD2. In germline, CDR1 is GTSNPN, CDR2 SVGIG (reference sequence). CDR3 length: 15 amino acids. With 7 bases clipped from V and 5 bases from J, the junction kept 8 bases outside the gene matches. The DNA of the CDR3 is TGTGCCTTTAGACTAGCGGGGGGGCCGGGAGATACGCAGTATTTT. It yields the protein CAFRLAGGPGDTQYF.

This chain connects TRBV5-4 to TRBJ2-6; weak D call: TRBD2 (6 bases). Trimming left V 3 bases short and J 4 bases short, with 14 bases between. CDR3 length: 16 residues. CDR1 SGHNT and CDR2 YYREEE come from the germline V gene (reference sequence). Here the CDR3 reads CASSWGEARGANVLTF. CDR3 nucleotides: TGTGCCAGCAGCTGGGGGGAGGCGAGAGGGGCCAACGTCCTGACTTTC.

The chain uses TRBV6-1 and TRBJ2-7; D gene uncertain. Trimming pared 2 bases from V and 2 bases from J, leaving 10 bases between. There are 14 residues in the CDR3. The germline CDR1 and CDR2 sequences are MNHNS and SASEGT. DNA for the CDR3: TGTGCCAGCAGTGAATGGCACCCTACCTACGAGCAGTACTTC. Protein sequence: CASSEWHPTYEQYF.

This clone occurred a few times. The V gene is TRBV21-1, the J gene TRBJ1-5. TRBV21-1 is classified as a pseudogene. The CDR3 length is 17 residues. The CDR3 spells CASSIRVNESRDQPQHF. CDR3 bases: TGTGCCAGCAGCATAAGGGTGAATGAATCTCGGGATCAGCCCCAGCATTTT.

V gene TRBV7-6 combines with J gene TRBJ2-3; tentative D call: TRBD2 (6 bases). The length of the CDR3 is 14 residues. V was clipped by 2 bases and J by 6 bases, with 12 bases between them. Germline-derived CDR1 and CDR2 are SGHVS and FNYEAQ. In DNA, the CDR3 is TGTGCCAGCAGCTTAAGGCGGGGTGCCGATACGCAGTATTTT. Protein product: CASSLRRGADTQYF.

The V call is TRBV14, the J call TRBJ2-5; D is unclear. The CDR3 extends over 13 amino acids. The germline V gene has CDR1 SGHDN and CDR2 FVKESK. The V end was cut by 1 base, the J end by 5 bases, with 8 bases between. CDR3 DNA: TGTGCCAGCAGCCAAGGGCAGAGGGAGACCCAGTACTTC. Amino acid sequence: CASSQGQRETQYF.

The rearrangement links TRBV28 to TRBJ1-5; D gene ambiguous. The germline CDR1 and CDR2 sequences are MDHEN and SYDVKM. The length of the CDR3 is 14 residues. The V end lost 3 bases, the J end lost 3 bases, and 9 bases lay between the germline ends. The DNA for the CDR3 is TGTGCCAGCAGTTTCCGGGCCCACAATCAGCCCCAGCATTTT. Protein product: CASSFRAHNQPQHF. The whole variable domain, remainder taken from reference TRBV28 and TRBJ1-5, is DVKVTQSSRYLVKRTGEKVFLECVQDMDHENMFWYRQDPGLGLRLIYFSYDVKMKEKGDIPEGYSVSREKKERFSLILESASTNQTSMYLCASSFRAHNQPQHFGDGTRLSIL.

This chain connects TRBV19 to TRBJ1-5; 7 bases agree with TRBD1. The CDR3 totals 16 residues. V shed 1 base and J 0 bases; nucleotides not matched to a gene: 3. Germline values: CDR1 LNHDA, CDR2 SQIVND (reference sequence). Here the CDR3 DNA reads TGTGCCAGTAGTATAGGGGGGACAGTTAGCAATCAGCCCCAGCATTTT. Its protein product is CASSIGGTVSNQPQHF.

The rearrangement uses TRBV30 and TRBJ1-2, with D perhaps matching TRBD1 (6 bases). Germline lookup yields CDR1 GTSNPN and CDR2 SVGIG (reference sequence). The length of the CDR3 is 14 residues. V was cut by 3 bases and J by 4 bases, with 15 bases left in between. CDR3 bases: TGTGCCTGGAGGGGTACACAGGGATTCTATGGCTACACCTTC. Its translation: CAWRGTQGFYGYTF. The full variable domain, rest sourced from reference TRBV30 and TRBJ1-2, is SQTIHQWPATLVQPVGSPLSLECTVEGTSNPNLYWYRQAAGRGLQLLFYSVGIGQISSEVPQNLSASRPQDRQFILSSKKLLLSDSGFYLCAWRGTQGFYGYTFGSGTRLTVV.

This rearrangement joins TRBV11-2 to TRBJ2-5; 7 bases match TRBD1. The CDR3 runs to 15 residues. V was pared by 5 bases and J by 5 bases, with 11 bases of the junction left unmatched. Looked up from germline, CDR1 is SGHAT and CDR2 is FQNNGV. The CDR3 DNA reads TGTGCCAGCAGCGGAGAACAGGGGTTTACGGAGACCCAGTACTTC. Protein sequence: CASSGEQGFTETQYF. The entire variable domain, with the rest obtained from reference TRBV11-2 and TRBJ2-5, is as follows: EAGVAQSPRYKIIEKRQSVAFWCNPISGHATLYWYQQILGQGPKLLIQFQNNGVVDDSQLPKDRFSAERLKGVDSTLKIQPAKLEDSAVYLCASSGEQGFTETQYFGPGTRLLVL.

V gene TRBV19 combines with J gene TRBJ1-1; 10 nucleotides align to TRBD1. This CDR3 has 14 residues. Per the germline V gene, CDR1 is LNHDA and CDR2 is SQIVND (reference sequence). V gave up 6 bases and J gave up 4 bases; unmatched junction bases: 5. CDR3 bases: TGTGCCAGTAGCTCGGGACAGGGGATCACTGAAGCTTTCTTT. The encoded protein is CASSSGQGITEAFF.

This chain links TRBV5-1 with TRBJ2-3; D gene ambiguous. In germline, CDR1 is SGHRS, CDR2 YFSETQ. The CDR3 has 15 amino acids. V was clipped by 0 bases and J by 4 bases, with 12 bases between them. CDR3 bases: TGCGCCAGCAGCTTGGGACTTTCTAACGCAGATACGCAGTATTTT. Its protein product is CASSLGLSNADTQYF.

The sample holds one count of this clone. V gene TRBV6-1 combines with J gene TRBJ1-5; D unresolved. Trimming pared 5 bases from V and 4 bases from J, leaving 6 bases between. Per the germline V gene, CDR1 is MNHNS and CDR2 is SASEGT. This CDR3 spans 12 amino acids. CDR3 DNA sequence: TGTGCCAGCAGTCCGCGTAATCAGCCCCAGCATTTT. Its protein is CASSPRNQPQHF.

The V gene is TRBV28, the J gene TRBJ1-1; a weak D match, TRBD1 (5 bases). CDR1 is MDHEN and CDR2 is SYDVKM in the germline V gene. The CDR3 is 14 amino acids. V lost 3 bases and J 1 base, leaving 9 bases between the germline ends. This CDR3 reads CASSFNGQNTEAFF. The CDR3 DNA reads as TGTGCCAGCAGTTTTAATGGACAGAACACTGAAGCTTTCTTT.

V usage is TRBV5-1 and J usage is TRBJ2-5; 8 nucleotides agree with TRBD1. Germline lookup yields CDR1 SGHRS and CDR2 YFSETQ. The CDR3 sequence is 12 residues long. The junction had 1 base not matched to a gene; V was cut back by 7 bases and J by 2 bases. DNA of the CDR3: TGCGCCAGCCGGACAGGGCAAGAGACCCAGTACTTC. It encodes CASRTGQETQYF.

This chain joins TRBV19 and TRBJ1-1; TRBD1 matches 10 bases. J gave up 1 base and V 6 bases, and 5 bases lay outside the gene matches. From germline, CDR1 is LNHDA and CDR2 SQIVND (reference sequence). The CDR3 has 15 amino acids. CDR3 sequence reads: CASSLGDRGNTEAFF. The CDR3 DNA sequence: TGTGCCAGTAGCTTAGGGGACAGGGGGAACACTGAAGCTTTCTTT.

The chain combines TRBV7-9 with TRBJ2-7, with 9 nucleotides matching TRBD1. The CDR3 has 16 amino acids. After removal of 5 bases from V and 0 bases from J, the junction contained 8 bases not matched to a gene. Germline CDR1 SEHNR, CDR2 FQNEAQ (reference sequence). CDR3 amino acids: CASSVSGTGPSYEQYF. CDR3 DNA: TGTGCCAGCAGCGTATCCGGGACAGGGCCCTCCTACGAGCAGTACTTC. Full variable domain (remainder filled in from reference TRBV7-9 and TRBJ2-7): DTGVSQNPRHKITKRGQNVTFRCDPISEHNRLYWYRQTLGQGPEFLTYFQNEAQLEKSRLLSDRFSAERPKGSFSTLEIQRTEQGDSAMYLCASSVSGTGPSYEQYFGPGTRLTVT.

CDR3 nucleotides: TGTGCCAGCAGCTCCGCCCCCGGGAGCCCCCGATACAATGAGCAGTTCTTC. This translates into CASSSAPGSPRYNEQFF. The chain employs TRBV7-2 and TRBJ2-1; D is perhaps TRBD2 (6 bases). The CDR3 runs to 17 residues. Trimming pared 4 bases from V and 4 bases from J, leaving 20 bases between. Germline loops: CDR1 SGHTA, CDR2 FQGNSA.

This sequence joins TRBV7-2 and TRBJ1-3, with D uncertain. The V gene's germline CDR1 is SGHTA and CDR2 FQGNSA. Between the trimmed V and J ends, which lost 2 bases and 4 bases, there was a span of 24 bases. There are 19 residues in the CDR3. The CDR3 reads CASSLMRPSPTGGGNTIYF. CDR3 DNA: TGTGCCAGCAGCTTAATGCGCCCGAGTCCAACCGGTGGCGGAAACACCATATATTTT.

V and J are TRBV19 and TRBJ1-1; 11 bases align to TRBD1. Germline CDR1 and CDR2: LNHDA and SQIVND (reference sequence). With 1 base clipped from V and 7 bases from J, the junction kept 8 bases outside the gene matches. This CDR3 is 16 amino acids long. The CDR3 here is CASSIGTGTGGVEAFF. CDR3 nucleotides: TGTGCCAGTAGTATAGGAACCGGGACAGGGGGGGTTGAAGCTTTCTTT. Based on the CDR3 plus reference TRBV19 and TRBJ1-1, the full variable domain is DGGITQSPKYLFRKEGQNVTLSCEQNLNHDAMYWYRQDPGQGLRLIYYSQIVNDFQKGDIAEGYSVSREKKESFPLTVTSAQKNPTAFYLCASSIGTGTGGVEAFFGQGTRLTVV.

This chain joins TRBV28 and TRBJ2-2; D may be TRBD1 (6 bases). Germline values: CDR1 MDHEN, CDR2 SYDVKM. The length of the CDR3 is 13 residues. Trimming took 3 bases from V and 6 from J, leaving 8 bases between them. CDR3 coding DNA: TGTGCCAGCAGTTTGGGGGCGGCCGGGGAGCTGTTTTTT. Translating it yields CASSLGAAGELFF.

The J gene is TRBJ1-3, the V gene TRBV5-1; TRBD1 is a possible D gene (6 bases). CDR3 length equals 14 residues. The V gene's germline CDR1 is SGHRS and CDR2 YFSETQ. Trimming shortened V by 0 bases and J by 4 bases, and 8 bases separated the two germline ends. The CDR3 is CASSLAGQGNTIYF. CDR3 nucleotide sequence: TGCGCCAGCAGCTTGGCTGGACAGGGAAACACCATATATTTT.

This chain connects TRBV6-6 to TRBJ1-2; D is undetermined. Germline-derived CDR1 and CDR2 are MNHNY and SVGAGI (reference sequence). With 0 bases removed from V and 6 bases from J, the gap between germline ends came to 5 bases. CDR3 length equals 12 residues. DNA for the CDR3: TGTGCCAGCAGTTACTCTGGGAATGGCTACACCTTC. Its translation is CASSYSGNGYTF.

The chain links TRBV7-2 to TRBJ2-7; tentatively, D is TRBD1 (6 bases). V gave up 5 bases and J gave up 4 bases, with 15 bases separating them. The CDR3 is 14 amino acids. CDR1 SGHTA and CDR2 FQGNSA come from the germline V gene. The CDR3 loop reads CASSKLTGIYEQYF. For the CDR3, the DNA is TGTGCCAGCAGCAAACTGACAGGAATTTACGAGCAGTACTTC.

V is TRBV11-2 and J is TRBJ2-1; D is undetermined. The CDR3 is made up of 16 amino acids. CDR1 is SGHAT and CDR2 is FQNNGV in the germline V gene. The germline V and J ends were trimmed by 6 bases and 4 bases, with 19 bases remaining between them. As DNA, the CDR3 is TGTGCCAGCAGTCAAGAGTCGTCTAGGGTTTACAATGAGCAGTTCTTC. Its protein is CASSQESSRVYNEQFF.

This chain uses TRBV19 with TRBJ1-5, with D possibly being TRBD1 (5 bases). CDR3 size: 15 residues. The V gene lost 7 bases and the J gene lost 2 bases, with 15 bases spanning the gap. Germline V lookup: CDR1 LNHDA, CDR2 SQIVND (reference sequence). CDR3 amino acids: CASIRRGDGNQPQHF. The CDR3 DNA is TGTGCCAGTATTCGAAGGGGCGACGGCAATCAGCCCCAGCATTTT.

The CDR3 is CASSTGGENTEAFF. CDR3 DNA sequence: TGTGCCAGTAGTACTGGAGGGGAGAACACTGAAGCTTTCTTT. The genes are TRBV19 and TRBJ1-1, with a tentative D call TRBD1 (5 bases). V lost 4 bases and J 1 base, leaving 10 bases between the germline ends. The CDR3 runs 14 residues. Germline-derived CDR1 and CDR2 are LNHDA and SQIVND (reference sequence).

A single count supports this clone. The V call is TRBV5-6, the J call TRBJ1-5, with TRBD1 matching 9 bases. Germline trimming cut 3 bases from V and 0 bases from J; bases unmatched to any gene: 10. The germline gives CDR1 SGHDT, CDR2 YYEEEE. The CDR3 length is 18 residues. CDR3 region: CASSSWDRVWDSNQPQHF. DNA for the CDR3: TGTGCCAGCAGCTCCTGGGACAGGGTTTGGGATAGCAATCAGCCCCAGCATTTT.